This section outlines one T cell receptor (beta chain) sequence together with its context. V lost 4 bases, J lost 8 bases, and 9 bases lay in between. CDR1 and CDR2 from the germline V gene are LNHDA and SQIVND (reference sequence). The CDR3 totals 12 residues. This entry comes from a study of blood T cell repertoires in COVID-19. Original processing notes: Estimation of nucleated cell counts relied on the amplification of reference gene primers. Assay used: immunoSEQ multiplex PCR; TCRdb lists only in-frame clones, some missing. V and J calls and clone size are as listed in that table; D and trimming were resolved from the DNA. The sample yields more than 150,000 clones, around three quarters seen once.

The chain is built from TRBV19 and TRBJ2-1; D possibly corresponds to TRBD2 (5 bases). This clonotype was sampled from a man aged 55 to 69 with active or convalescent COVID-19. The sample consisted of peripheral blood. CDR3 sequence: CASSRTGDEQFF. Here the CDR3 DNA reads TGTGCCAGTAGTAGGACCGGGGATGAGCAGTTCTTC.